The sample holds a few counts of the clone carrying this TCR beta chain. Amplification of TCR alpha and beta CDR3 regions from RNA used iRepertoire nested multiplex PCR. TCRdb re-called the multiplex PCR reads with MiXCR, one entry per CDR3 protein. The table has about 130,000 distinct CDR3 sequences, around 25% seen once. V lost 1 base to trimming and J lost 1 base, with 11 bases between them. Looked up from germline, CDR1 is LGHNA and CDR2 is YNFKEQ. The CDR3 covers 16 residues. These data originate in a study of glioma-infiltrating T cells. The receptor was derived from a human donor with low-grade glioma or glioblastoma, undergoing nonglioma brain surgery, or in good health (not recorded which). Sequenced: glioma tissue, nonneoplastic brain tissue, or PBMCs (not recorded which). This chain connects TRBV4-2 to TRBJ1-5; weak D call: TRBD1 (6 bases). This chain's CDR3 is CASSQVEGGSNQPQHF. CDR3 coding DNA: TGTGCCAGCAGCCAAGTTGAAGGGGGAAGCAATCAGCCCCAGCATTTT.